This record concerns one T cell receptor beta chain sequence. Sequencing used immunoSEQ multiplex PCR; TCRdb keeps in-frame clones, though not all of them. Of 1.4 million or so clones in the sample, approximately 98.5% are singletons; the top ten hold over 0.3%. V lost 3 bases to trimming and J lost 2 bases, with 10 bases between them. Germline lookup yields CDR1 LNHDA and CDR2 SQIVND (reference sequence). The CDR3 has 14 residues. The source of the sample is a study of shared clonotypes between healthy human individuals. Study at large: CD4 naive cells filled three plates per donor, CD4 memory three, CD8 naive two and CD8 memory one.

The sample comprised naive CD4+ T cells sorted from blood. Indicated subset: CD45RA+ positively selected. This receptor was taken from a young man in good health. This sequence joins TRBV19 and TRBJ1-1; D may be TRBD1 (6 bases). The CDR3 sequence is CASSIGGPNTEAFF. The DNA for the CDR3 is TGTGCCAGTAGTATTGGGGGGCCCAACACTGAAGCTTTCTTT. The full variable domain, its missing parts supplied by reference TRBV19 and TRBJ1-1, is DGGITQSPKYLFRKEGQNVTLSCEQNLNHDAMYWYRQDPGQGLRLIYYSQIVNDFQKGDIAEGYSVSREKKESFPLTVTSAQKNPTAFYLCASSIGGPNTEAFFGQGTRLTVV.